Listed here is a single T cell receptor (beta chain). Its antigen remains undetermined. One base away there is no much larger clone; base qualities are not given. These data come from a study of blood T cell repertoires in COVID-19 (dated by TCRdb to between 2020 and 2021). The study in broad terms: Samples covering the acute and convalescent phases of COVID-19 were provided by collaborators in the United States, Italy and Spain. The prospective study material was composed of cDNA or gDNA derived from T cells, B-cell-depleted T cells, or PBMCs. Deeply sampled blood TCRbeta repertoires from subjects exposed to, actively infected with, or recovered from COVID-19 were included in the dataset. The repertoires were released in a freely available public database intended as a resource for research on the immune response to SARS-CoV-2. The samples were drawn from the first 160 participants of the ongoing ImmuneRACE study and from over a thousand subjects provided by 6 global collaborators. A de-identified subject ID, COVID-19 status, age in years and sex were almost always included in the sample metadata. Where available, HLA class I and class II types were obtained from metadata supplied by the sample provider rather than from assay-based typing.

The immunoSEQ Assay, a bias-controlled multiplex PCR, was used to amplify TCRbeta CDR3 regions from genomic DNA. The study's own analysis went as follows. The number of nucleated cells in each sample was estimated from the amplification of reference gene primers within the assay. To quantify the absolute abundance of each unique TCRbeta CDR3 rearrangement, sequence reads were collapsed and filtered. For each sample, productive Simpson clonality was calculated by taking the square root of Simpson's diversity index across productive rearrangements. This is the immuneACCESS table as TCRdb keeps it, with only in-frame sequences that have V and J called. A part of the clones is gone; compared with another copy, unresolved V genes explain less than half, and the rest is unexplained. The V and J calls and clone size are taken from that table; D and trimming were inferred from the DNA. This sample lists under 350,000 clones; 86% were detected once. The biggest ten clones account for approximately 4.4% of the sample.

Results the study describes overall, beyond this receptor: How much clinical and demographic metadata was included differed by source and by participant, and the metadata was provided uncurated.

Participants in the prospective study were enrolled through a virtual design, were aged about 18 to 89 years, and lived in fewer than 30 United States geographic areas. To assign participants to cohorts, the prospective study relied on clinical history that participants themselves reported in a screening survey and a study questionnaire. Mobile phlebotomists in the prospective study collected whole blood, serum and a nasopharyngeal or oropharyngeal swab from every participant. Over an approximately two-month period, participants in the prospective study had the option of providing additional blood draws and questionnaires. Prospective study blood samples were shipped either frozen or at room temperature before DNA extraction. What was sequenced was PBMCs or T cells enriched from blood (not recorded which). The clonotype originates from a woman in her 40s with acute COVID-19.

The CDR3 amino acid sequence is: CASSGRHNQPQHF. The nucleotides read TGTGCCAGCAGCGGGAGACACAATCAGCCCCAGCATTTT. Recombination connected TRBV28 to TRBJ1-5; the D segment cannot be called with confidence. CDR1 and CDR2 (MDHEN, SYDVKM) derive from the germline V gene. The CDR3 starts with the cysteine, ends with the phenylalanine, and has 13 residues. Here the CDR3 DNA is all that survives: 39 bases in frame from base 1. V loses 6 bases, J loses 3 bases, and the germline ends lie 9 bases apart.